A selection of T cell receptor beta chains follows, all from one sample in a study of cytomegalovirus exposure and HLA in healthy donors. Some clones are missing from TCRdb's copy, which holds only in-frame ones; the method was immunoSEQ multiplex PCR. This sample contains 150,000 to 200,000 clones. Sequenced: PBMCs. These receptors originate from a young man in good health and CMV-seronegative. The CDR3 runs from the conserved cysteine through the conserved F or W. The order of the fields is J gene, V gene, D gene, CDR3 protein, CDR3 DNA. The D gene is left open where the match is weak.

j_gene: TRBJ2-5; v_gene: TRBV7-9; d_gene: NA; CDR3aa: CASSPRFLRDNQETQYF; CDR3nt: TGTGCCAGCAGCCCCAGATTCCTCCGGGACAACCAAGAGACCCAGTACTTC
j_gene: TRBJ1-1; v_gene: TRBV7-9; d_gene: NA; CDR3aa: CASSLGLTRSTEAFF; CDR3nt: TGTGCCAGCAGCTTAGGACTAACCAGAAGCACTGAAGCTTTCTTT
j_gene: TRBJ2-7; v_gene: TRBV27; d_gene: NA; CDR3aa: CASSPLLAGLAYEQYF; CDR3nt: TGTGCCAGCAGTCCCCTCCTGGCGGGACTTGCCTACGAGCAGTACTTC
j_gene: TRBJ2-7; v_gene: TRBV11-3; d_gene: TRBD1; CDR3aa: CASSERDRAYEQYF; CDR3nt: TGTGCCAGCAGCGAACGGGACAGAGCCTACGAGCAGTACTTC
j_gene: TRBJ1-5; v_gene: TRBV6-1; d_gene: TRBD1; CDR3aa: CASSDPGGGGNQPQHF; CDR3nt: TGTGCCAGCAGTGATCCAGGGGGCGGCGGCAATCAGCCCCAGCATTTT
j_gene: TRBJ2-5; v_gene: TRBV7-7; d_gene: NA; CDR3aa: CASSHGLSSGETQYF; CDR3nt: TGTGCCAGCAGCCACGGACTTTCCTCCGGGGAGACCCAGTACTTC
j_gene: TRBJ2-7; v_gene: TRBV6-4; d_gene: NA; CDR3aa: CASTVEEIVLLEQYF; CDR3nt: TGTGCCAGCACTGTGGAGGAGATCGTCCTTCTCGAGCAGTACTTC
j_gene: TRBJ1-1; v_gene: TRBV7-9; d_gene: NA; CDR3aa: CASSLIPGNTEAFF; CDR3nt: TGTGCCAGCAGCTTAATCCCGGGGAACACTGAAGCTTTCTTT
j_gene: TRBJ2-1; v_gene: TRBV2; d_gene: NA; CDR3aa: CASTDRGFSEQFF; CDR3nt: TGTGCCAGCACCGATAGGGGTTTTAGTGAGCAGTTCTTC
j_gene: TRBJ2-7; v_gene: TRBV9; d_gene: NA; CDR3aa: CASSVDKRATYEQYF; CDR3nt: TGTGCCAGCAGCGTAGACAAGCGGGCAACCTACGAGCAGTACTTC
j_gene: TRBJ2-1; v_gene: TRBV28; d_gene: TRBD2; CDR3aa: CASRGLAGTSSYNEQFF; CDR3nt: TGTGCCAGCAGGGGACTAGCGGGAACGAGCTCCTACAATGAGCAGTTCTTC
j_gene: TRBJ1-2; v_gene: TRBV7-9; d_gene: NA; CDR3aa: CASSYGVKLNYGYTF; CDR3nt: TGTGCCAGCAGCTATGGAGTGAAGCTTAACTATGGCTACACCTTC
j_gene: TRBJ2-7; v_gene: TRBV5-1; d_gene: NA; CDR3aa: CASSLREPAEQYF; CDR3nt: TGCGCCAGCAGCTTGCGGGAGCCGGCCGAGCAGTACTTC
j_gene: TRBJ1-5; v_gene: TRBV5-4; d_gene: TRBD1; CDR3aa: CASSFRTGEIHQPQHF; CDR3nt: TGTGCCAGCAGCTTTCGGACAGGGGAAATCCATCAGCCCCAGCATTTT
j_gene: TRBJ2-7; v_gene: TRBV5-4; d_gene: NA; CDR3aa: CASSREVVHEQYF; CDR3nt: TGTGCCAGCAGCCGTGAGGTGGTCCACGAGCAGTACTTC
j_gene: TRBJ2-7; v_gene: TRBV5-4; d_gene: TRBD2; CDR3aa: CASSLIAGGYEQYF; CDR3nt: TGTGCCAGCAGCTTGATAGCGGGAGGCTACGAGCAGTACTTC
j_gene: TRBJ1-4; v_gene: TRBV7-9; d_gene: NA; CDR3aa: CASSLSQGLNEKLFF; CDR3nt: TGTGCCAGCAGCTTAAGTCAGGGGTTAAATGAAAAACTGTTTTTT
j_gene: TRBJ1-4; v_gene: TRBV2; d_gene: TRBD1; CDR3aa: CARARDSNEKLFF; CDR3nt: TGTGCCAGGGCCCGGGACAGCAATGAAAAACTGTTTTTT
j_gene: TRBJ2-3; v_gene: TRBV9; d_gene: NA; CDR3aa: CASSGPTRGGIDDTQYF; CDR3nt: TGTGCCAGCAGCGGACCTACTAGAGGCGGGATAGACGATACGCAGTATTTT
j_gene: TRBJ2-7; v_gene: TRBV6-1; d_gene: TRBD2; CDR3aa: CASSDPTSGMGYEQYF; CDR3nt: TGTGCCAGCAGTGATCCTACCAGCGGGATGGGTTACGAGCAGTACTTC
j_gene: TRBJ1-1; v_gene: TRBV29-1; d_gene: NA; CDR3aa: CSVAYAPTGYTEAFF; CDR3nt: TGCAGCGTCGCATACGCTCCCACAGGGTACACTGAAGCTTTCTTT
j_gene: TRBJ2-5; v_gene: TRBV19; d_gene: NA; CDR3aa: CASGNRVQETQYF; CDR3nt: TGTGCCAGTGGGAACAGGGTGCAAGAGACCCAGTACTTC
j_gene: TRBJ2-1; v_gene: TRBV6-1; d_gene: TRBD2; CDR3aa: CASLTGGEQFF; CDR3nt: TGTGCCAGTTTAACGGGGGGTGAGCAGTTCTTC
j_gene: TRBJ2-7; v_gene: TRBV5-4; d_gene: NA; CDR3aa: CASSWGPGPYEQYF; CDR3nt: TGTGCCAGCAGCTGGGGCCCTGGGCCCTACGAGCAGTACTTC
j_gene: TRBJ1-1; v_gene: TRBV11-3; d_gene: NA; CDR3aa: CASSPKSLRYRTEAFF; CDR3nt: TGTGCCAGCAGCCCCAAATCTCTGCGGTATCGGACTGAAGCTTTCTTT
j_gene: TRBJ2-7; v_gene: TRBV11-2; d_gene: NA; CDR3aa: CASSLTRGVYEQYF; CDR3nt: TGTGCCAGCAGCTTAACCAGGGGGGTGTACGAGCAGTACTTC
j_gene: TRBJ1-1; v_gene: TRBV28; d_gene: NA; CDR3aa: CASSLLAGLRSEAFF; CDR3nt: TGTGCCAGCAGTTTACTGGCAGGGCTTAGATCTGAAGCTTTCTTT
j_gene: TRBJ2-7; v_gene: TRBV7-6; d_gene: NA; CDR3aa: CASSYSGRAIDEQYF; CDR3nt: TGTGCCAGCAGCTATTCGGGCAGGGCTATAGACGAGCAGTACTTC
j_gene: TRBJ2-7; v_gene: TRBV7-3; d_gene: TRBD2; CDR3aa: CASSLTGGNEQYF; CDR3nt: TGTGCCAGCAGCTTAACGGGAGGGAACGAGCAGTACTTC
j_gene: TRBJ1-4; v_gene: TRBV5-5; d_gene: NA; CDR3aa: CASSLGSVRGNEKLFF; CDR3nt: TGTGCCAGCAGCTTGGGATCGGTCCGTGGTAATGAAAAACTGTTTTTT
j_gene: TRBJ2-2; v_gene: TRBV28; d_gene: TRBD1; CDR3aa: CASISQGAGDTGELFF; CDR3nt: TGTGCCAGTATTAGTCAGGGGGCCGGCGACACCGGGGAGCTGTTTTTT
j_gene: TRBJ2-3; v_gene: TRBV7-2; d_gene: TRBD1; CDR3aa: CASSQDRGTDTQYF; CDR3nt: TGTGCCAGCAGCCAGGACAGGGGGACCGATACGCAGTATTTT
j_gene: TRBJ1-1; v_gene: TRBV5-1; d_gene: NA; CDR3aa: CASSLEGHQNTEAFF; CDR3nt: TGCGCCAGCAGCTTGGAGGGACACCAAAACACTGAAGCTTTCTTT
j_gene: TRBJ1-5; v_gene: TRBV28; d_gene: NA; CDR3aa: CASRYSVQPQHF; CDR3nt: TGTGCCAGCAGATATTCGGTGCAGCCCCAGCATTTT
j_gene: TRBJ1-2; v_gene: TRBV9; d_gene: TRBD1; CDR3aa: CASSVGQGNYGYTF; CDR3nt: TGTGCCAGCAGCGTAGGACAGGGGAACTATGGCTACACCTTC
j_gene: TRBJ2-7; v_gene: TRBV28; d_gene: NA; CDR3aa: CASSSHATYEQYF; CDR3nt: TGTGCCAGCAGTTCCCATGCGACCTACGAGCAGTACTTC
j_gene: TRBJ2-2; v_gene: TRBV18; d_gene: NA; CDR3aa: CASSPPGLGSGELFF; CDR3nt: TGTGCCAGCTCACCACCGGGACTGGGCAGCGGGGAGCTGTTTTTT
j_gene: TRBJ1-2; v_gene: TRBV27; d_gene: TRBD1; CDR3aa: CASSFLTGGDGYTF; CDR3nt: TGTGCCAGCAGTTTCTTGACAGGGGGCGATGGCTACACCTTC
j_gene: TRBJ1-2; v_gene: TRBV5-4; d_gene: TRBD1; CDR3aa: CASSPYLGQQGVGRGYGYTF; CDR3nt: TGTGCCAGCAGCCCGTACCTGGGGCAGCAGGGGGTGGGTCGGGGCTATGGCTACACCTTC
j_gene: TRBJ1-1; v_gene: TRBV7-8; d_gene: NA; CDR3aa: CASSSRGQGMFMRAFF; CDR3nt: TGTGCCAGCAGCTCGAGGGGCCAGGGGATGTTTATGAGGGCTTTCTTT
j_gene: TRBJ2-5; v_gene: TRBV6-6; d_gene: NA; CDR3aa: CASSYSGGETQYF; CDR3nt: TGTGCCAGCAGTTACTCGGGCGGGGAGACCCAGTACTTC
j_gene: TRBJ2-1; v_gene: TRBV4-2; d_gene: TRBD2; CDR3aa: CASSQGLAGYNEQFF; CDR3nt: TGTGCCAGCAGCCAAGGACTAGCGGGGTACAATGAGCAGTTCTTC
j_gene: TRBJ1-2; v_gene: TRBV4-2; d_gene: NA; CDR3aa: CASRAGWGYTF; CDR3nt: TGTGCCAGCAGGGCGGGCTGGGGCTACACCTTC
j_gene: TRBJ2-7; v_gene: TRBV6-5; d_gene: NA; CDR3aa: CASSLALHSYEQYF; CDR3nt: TGTGCCAGCAGTTTAGCACTTCATTCCTACGAGCAGTACTTC
j_gene: TRBJ2-7; v_gene: TRBV19; d_gene: TRBD1; CDR3aa: CARGQPRTYEQYF; CDR3nt: TGTGCCAGGGGACAGCCTAGAACCTACGAGCAGTACTTC
j_gene: TRBJ2-5; v_gene: TRBV10-1; d_gene: NA; CDR3aa: CASSPSTEEETQYF; CDR3nt: TGCGCCAGCAGTCCATCGACTGAGGAAGAGACCCAGTACTTC
j_gene: TRBJ2-1; v_gene: TRBV7-2; d_gene: TRBD2; CDR3aa: CASRTGLAPNEQFF; CDR3nt: TGTGCCAGCAGAACGGGACTAGCTCCCAATGAGCAGTTCTTC
j_gene: TRBJ2-2; v_gene: TRBV5-4; d_gene: TRBD2; CDR3aa: CASSLGTSGSLGTGELFF; CDR3nt: TGTGCCAGCAGCCTAGGGACTAGCGGGAGTTTGGGCACCGGGGAGCTGTTTTTT
j_gene: TRBJ2-7; v_gene: TRBV12-5; d_gene: NA; CDR3aa: CASGLVTDGVGEQYF; CDR3nt: TGTGCTAGTGGTTTGGTCACGGACGGGGTCGGGGAGCAGTACTTC
j_gene: TRBJ2-7; v_gene: TRBV30; d_gene: NA; CDR3aa: CAWGAGLTYEQYF; CDR3nt: TGTGCCTGGGGGGCAGGATTAACCTACGAGCAGTACTTC
j_gene: TRBJ2-3; v_gene: TRBV4-1; d_gene: NA; CDR3aa: CASSQVGGSTDTQYF; CDR3nt: TGCGCCAGCAGCCAAGTAGGCGGGAGCACAGATACGCAGTATTTT
j_gene: TRBJ1-1; v_gene: TRBV19; d_gene: NA; CDR3aa: CASGNRAVNTEAFF; CDR3nt: TGTGCCAGTGGGAACAGGGCGGTGAACACTGAAGCTTTCTTT
j_gene: TRBJ2-3; v_gene: TRBV6-1; d_gene: TRBD2; CDR3aa: CASSESSGGTDTQYF; CDR3nt: TGTGCCAGCAGTGAATCTAGCGGGGGGACAGATACGCAGTATTTT
j_gene: TRBJ2-3; v_gene: TRBV20-1; d_gene: NA; CDR3aa: CSADRGDTQYF; CDR3nt: TGCAGTGCTGACCGGGGGGATACGCAGTATTTT
j_gene: TRBJ2-7; v_gene: TRBV4-1; d_gene: NA; CDR3aa: CASSQDLLGRAPYEQYF; CDR3nt: TGCGCCAGCAGCCAAGACCTCTTAGGGCGGGCACCCTACGAGCAGTACTTC
j_gene: TRBJ2-2; v_gene: TRBV5-1; d_gene: TRBD2; CDR3aa: CASSFSGRAGELFF; CDR3nt: TGCGCCAGCAGCTTCAGCGGGAGAGCCGGGGAGCTGTTTTTT
j_gene: TRBJ1-2; v_gene: TRBV7-9; d_gene: NA; CDR3aa: CASSFGQINPYGYTF; CDR3nt: TGTGCCAGCAGCTTTGGACAGATAAACCCATATGGCTACACCTTC
j_gene: TRBJ2-2; v_gene: TRBV5-1; d_gene: TRBD2; CDR3aa: CASSLTTSGRITTGELFF; CDR3nt: TGCGCCAGCAGCCTAACGACTAGCGGGAGAATAACAACCGGGGAGCTGTTTTTT
j_gene: TRBJ1-2; v_gene: TRBV7-9; d_gene: NA; CDR3aa: CASSPRGTGGYTF; CDR3nt: TGTGCCAGCAGCCCGCGGGGAACGGGTGGCTACACCTTC
j_gene: TRBJ2-7; v_gene: TRBV4-1; d_gene: NA; CDR3aa: CASSPLARGDYEQYF; CDR3nt: TGCGCCAGCAGCCCCCTAGCGCGAGGGGACTACGAGCAGTACTTC